What follows are 30 T cell receptor beta chains derived from one specimen sequenced in a study of cytomegalovirus exposure and HLA in healthy donors. The protocol was immunoSEQ multiplex PCR, while the TCRdb copy is restricted to in-frame clones and leaves out a portion. This sample has around 220,000 clones, with 65% to 85% found just once. Sequencing was performed on PBMCs. Receptors were obtained from a woman aged 25 to 45 in good health and CMV-seropositive.

V and J are TRBV5-1 and TRBJ1-1; 8 positions agree with TRBD1. V lost 4 bases, J lost 11 bases, and 10 bases stayed unmatched. The germline gives CDR1 SGHRS, CDR2 YFSETQ. The CDR3 is 13 amino acids. CDR3 nucleotide sequence: TGCGCCAGCAGCGAGGGACAGGCCTTGTCGGCTTTCTTT. Amino acid sequence: CASSEGQALSAFF.

V usage is TRBV5-1 and J usage is TRBJ1-2; 11 positions agree with TRBD1. CDR3 length: 14 amino acids. Trimming at V came to 4 bases and at J to 6 bases, leaving 5 bases not matched to a gene. Per the germline V gene, CDR1 is SGHRS and CDR2 is YFSETQ. As DNA, the CDR3 is TGCGCCAGCAGCCTACTGGGACAGGGGGATGGCTACACCTTC. Translated: CASSLLGQGDGYTF.

The V gene is TRBV7-9, the J gene TRBJ1-2; 8 positions match TRBD1. Germline CDR1 SEHNR, CDR2 FQNEAQ (reference sequence). The V and J ends lost 5 bases and 12 bases, in that order; junction bases with no gene match: 11. The CDR3 contains 13 residues. The DNA of the CDR3 is TGTGCCAGCAGCCAGGACAGGGAAGTTGTAGACACCTTC. This gives the protein CASSQDREVVDTF.

The chain is built from TRBV5-1 and TRBJ2-1; 16 positions match TRBD2. Per the germline V gene, CDR1 is SGHRS and CDR2 is YFSETQ. The ends lost 5 bases at V and 1 base at J; junction bases unmatched: 18. CDR3 size: 22 residues. In DNA, the CDR3 is TGCGCCAGCAGTTATCGACCAAGCGGGACTAGCGGGAGGGCTGGGTCCTACAATGAGCAGTTCTTC. Translated: CASSYRPSGTSGRAGSYNEQFF.

This clone was seen a handful of times. The J gene is TRBJ1-2, the V gene TRBV28; no clear D. Trimming stripped 2 bases from V and 4 bases from J, with 8 bases between. Germline assignment: CDR1 MDHEN and CDR2 SYDVKM. CDR3 length equals 13 residues. CDR3 DNA sequence: TGTGCCAGCAGTTTAAAGGTTAGCTATGGCTACACCTTC. Translating gives CASSLKVSYGYTF.

Note on this clone: Other DNA sequences from this sample encode an identical CDR3 as well. The V gene is TRBV28, the J gene TRBJ2-7; 7 bases match TRBD1. CDR1 is MDHEN and CDR2 is SYDVKM in the germline V gene. The CDR3 is 13 amino acids. V dropped 5 bases and J dropped 3; count of bases not matched to a gene: 4. CDR3 sequence: CASSLTGDYEQYF. The CDR3 bases are TGTGCCAGCAGTCTTACAGGGGACTACGAGCAGTACTTC.

A single count supports this clone. The chain recombines TRBV4-1 with TRBJ1-4; a weak D match, TRBD1 (5 bases). The CDR3 runs 12 residues. V was trimmed by 6 bases and J by 8 bases, leaving 10 bases between them. The germline CDR1 and CDR2 sequences are MGHRA and YSYEKL. CDR3 in DNA: TGCGCCAGCAGTCGGGGGGAAGAAAAACTGTTTTTT. The encoded protein is CASSRGEEKLFF.

The J gene is TRBJ2-5, the V gene TRBV11-2; maybe TRBD1 (6 bases). CDR3 length: 13 amino acids. Trimming cost V 1 base and J 5 bases, with 8 bases left between them. Per germline, CDR1 SGHAT and CDR2 FQNNGV. Written as DNA, the CDR3 is TGTGCCAGCAGCTTAGTCAGGGGCGAGACCCAGTACTTC. Encoded protein: CASSLVRGETQYF.

This chain joins TRBV6-5 and TRBJ1-1, with TRBD1 matching over 7 bases. Germline trimming cut 4 bases from V and 0 bases from J; bases unmatched to any gene: 2. Germline V lookup: CDR1 MNHEY, CDR2 SVGAGI. CDR3 size: 14 residues. CDR3 sequence reads: CASSSGTVNTEAFF. Written as DNA, the CDR3 is TGTGCCAGCAGTTCCGGGACAGTGAACACTGAAGCTTTCTTT.

The chain joins TRBV28 to TRBJ1-2; 7 bases are a match to TRBD1. The germline gives CDR1 MDHEN, CDR2 SYDVKM. Trimming removed 6 bases from V and 2 bases from J; junction bases left unmatched: 6. This CDR3 comprises 14 residues. The CDR3 loop is CASRSGQINYGYTF. The CDR3 nucleotides are TGTGCCAGCAGATCGGGACAGATCAACTATGGCTACACCTTC.

The V gene is TRBV30, the J gene TRBJ1-4; D is unclear. The CDR3 covers 17 residues. Germline-derived CDR1 and CDR2 are GTSNPN and SVGIG (reference sequence). V dropped 2 bases and J dropped 3 bases, with 19 bases sitting between them. The CDR3 nucleotides are TGTGCCTGGAGTCCACCGACCGGGTCGTTGGCTAATGAAAAACTGTTTTTT. Protein product: CAWSPPTGSLANEKLFF.

This clone was seen more than once but under ten times. The chain recombines TRBV29-1 with TRBJ1-1; D remains unclear. Trimming stripped 8 bases from V and 2 bases from J, with 9 bases between. The CDR3 runs to 11 residues. The germline V gene has CDR1 SQVTM and CDR2 ANQGSEA. The CDR3 spells CSSSINTEAFF. The CDR3 DNA sequence: TGCAGCTCATCGATAAACACTGAAGCTTTCTTT.

The chain couples TRBV11-1 to TRBJ2-1, with 11 nucleotides matching TRBD2. This CDR3 region has 17 residues. J was trimmed by 4 bases and V by 5 bases; bases with no gene match: 10. The germline V gene encodes CDR1 SGHAT and CDR2 FQDESV (reference sequence). CDR3 bases: TGTGCCAGCAGCCTAATAACTAGCGGGAGTAGGTACAATGAGCAGTTCTTC. Translated, it gives CASSLITSGSRYNEQFF.

The gene calls are TRBV5-1 and TRBJ2-1; maybe TRBD2 (7 bases). CDR1 is SGHRS and CDR2 is YFSETQ in the germline V gene. V gave up 4 bases and J gave up 4 bases, with 21 bases separating them. The CDR3 contains 17 residues. DNA for the CDR3: TGCGCCAGCAGCCCGGGGGGCTCTCGCGGGAAGTACAATGAGCAGTTCTTC. It yields the protein CASSPGGSRGKYNEQFF.

This chain joins TRBV27 and TRBJ2-7; TRBD1 aligns across 7 bases. Germline V gene data show CDR1 as MNHEY and CDR2 as SMNVEV (reference sequence). J was trimmed by 2 bases and V by 5 bases; bases with no gene match: 6. The CDR3 loop spans 14 amino acids. CDR3 bases: TGTGCCAGCAGTCGACAGGGTAAAGCCTACGAGCAGTACTTC. Translated, it gives CASSRQGKAYEQYF.

V gene TRBV5-4 combines with J gene TRBJ2-3; the D is unclear. Trimming took 1 base from V and 0 from J, leaving 3 bases between them. The CDR3 loop spans 13 amino acids. Germline V gene data show CDR1 as SGHNT and CDR2 as YYREEE (reference sequence). This CDR3 is CASSLMSTDTQYF. The CDR3 DNA sequence: TGTGCCAGCAGCTTGATGAGCACAGATACGCAGTATTTT. The variable domain in full, with the rest retrieved from reference TRBV5-4 and TRBJ2-3, is ETGVTQSPTHLIKTRGQQVTLRCSSQSGHNTVSWYQQALGQGPQFIFQYYREEENGRGNFPPRFSGLQFPNYSSELNVNALELDDSALYLCASSLMSTDTQYFGPGTRLTVL.

The chain is built from TRBV27 and TRBJ2-1; 14 positions agree with TRBD2. V trimming: 6 bases; J trimming: 2 bases; junction bases outside the gene matches: 15. Germline values: CDR1 MNHEY, CDR2 SMNVEV (reference sequence). The CDR3 loop spans 20 amino acids. Here the CDR3 reads CASRRRPGTSGSIAYNEQFF. DNA for the CDR3: TGTGCCAGCAGGAGACGTCCCGGGACTAGCGGGAGTATCGCCTACAATGAGCAGTTCTTC.

This clone was found once. The rearrangement links TRBV2 to TRBJ2-3; 11 bases are a match to TRBD1. V dropped 5 bases and J dropped 3; count of bases not matched to a gene: 4. The CDR3 extends over 15 amino acids. Germline V gene sequence: CDR1 SNHLY, CDR2 FYNNEI. Here the CDR3 reads CASSRTGGFTDTQYF. The CDR3 nucleotides read TGTGCCAGCAGTAGGACAGGGGGCTTTACAGATACGCAGTATTTT.

The J gene is TRBJ2-4, the V gene TRBV7-8; D remains unclear. The V end was cut by 1 base, the J end by 0 bases, with 4 bases between. The CDR3 spans 14 residues. Germline V gives CDR1 SGHVS, CDR2 FQNEAQ. CDR3 in amino acids: CASSLDLAKNIQYF. In DNA, the CDR3 is TGTGCCAGCAGCTTAGATCTAGCCAAAAACATTCAGTACTTC.

The CDR3 coding sequence is TGCGCCAGCAGCTTGGCCCCGGGGGGGCACAATGAGCAGTTCTTC. Translating it yields CASSLAPGGHNEQFF. This chain connects TRBV5-1 to TRBJ2-1, with 8 bases lining up with TRBD2. V lost 0 bases, J lost 5 bases, and 4 bases stayed unmatched. The CDR3 runs to 15 residues. CDR1 is SGHRS and CDR2 is YFSETQ in the germline V gene. The variable domain in full, with the rest retrieved from reference TRBV5-1 and TRBJ2-1, is KAGVTQTPRYLIKTRGQQVTLSCSPISGHRSVSWYQQTPGQGLQFLFEYFSETQRNKGNFPGRFSGRQFSNSRSEMNVSTLELGDSALYLCASSLAPGGHNEQFFGPGTRLTVL.

The chain uses TRBV5-4 and TRBJ1-1; 10 positions match TRBD1. The trim removed 4 bases at V and 5 bases at J, leaving 8 bases unmatched. The CDR3 has 15 amino acids. The germline V gene has CDR1 SGHNT and CDR2 YYREEE (reference sequence). CDR3 bases: TGTGCCAGCAGCGAGGACAGGGGGGGCAGGACTGAAGCTTTCTTT. This translates into CASSEDRGGRTEAFF. Combining the CDR3 with reference TRBV5-4 and TRBJ1-1 gives the whole variable domain ETGVTQSPTHLIKTRGQQVTLRCSSQSGHNTVSWYQQALGQGPQFIFQYYREEENGRGNFPPRFSGLQFPNYSSELNVNALELDDSALYLCASSEDRGGRTEAFFGQGTRLTVV.

This rearrangement joins TRBV27 to TRBJ2-2; no definite D call. The V gene lost 7 bases and the J gene lost 5 bases, with 5 bases spanning the gap. Per germline, CDR1 MNHEY and CDR2 SMNVEV (reference sequence). The CDR3 consists of 11 residues. Here the CDR3 reads CASTGTGELFF. The CDR3 DNA is TGTGCCAGCACTGGGACCGGGGAGCTGTTTTTT.

The rearrangement uses TRBV7-9 and TRBJ2-7; the match to TRBD2 covers 13 bases. CDR1 and CDR2 (germline): SEHNR, FQNEAQ (reference sequence). CDR3 length equals 14 residues. V gave up 5 bases and J gave up 6 bases; unmatched junction bases: 4. The DNA of the CDR3 is TGTGCCAGCAGCCATGGGACTAGCGGGACCGAGCAGTACTTC. It yields the protein CASSHGTSGTEQYF.

The J gene is TRBJ1-1, the V gene TRBV9; maybe TRBD1 (5 bases). The CDR3 is made up of 13 amino acids. Germline loops: CDR1 SGDLS, CDR2 YYNGEE. Trimming took off 4 bases at V and 5 bases at J, with 12 bases between the two ends. The CDR3: CASSPLEGTEAFF. The CDR3 DNA sequence: TGTGCCAGCAGCCCCCTCGAGGGGACTGAAGCTTTCTTT.

V is TRBV14 and J is TRBJ2-7; D not certain. Per germline, CDR1 SGHDN and CDR2 FVKESK. V lost 0 bases to trimming and J lost 6 bases, with 15 bases between them. The CDR3 is 15 amino acids. This CDR3 reads CASSQDSGRNSEQYF. Written as DNA, the CDR3 is TGTGCCAGCAGCCAAGATAGTGGAAGGAATAGCGAGCAGTACTTC.

The genes are TRBV9 and TRBJ1-5, with D possibly TRBD1 on 6 matching bases. Trimming took off 4 bases at V and 6 bases at J, with 14 bases between the two ends. The CDR3 contains 14 residues. Germline loops: CDR1 SGDLS, CDR2 YYNGEE. The CDR3 DNA is TGTGCCAGCAGCCCAGGGGACCGTGGTCAGCCCCAGCATTTT. Translation: CASSPGDRGQPQHF.

This chain uses TRBV2 with TRBJ1-4; possible D gene TRBD1, 5 bases. The V and J ends lost 8 bases and 10 bases respectively, with 23 bases between them. The CDR3 has 15 residues. Germline loops: CDR1 SNHLY, CDR2 FYNNEI. The CDR3 reads CASLDNPGLQGKLFF. DNA for the CDR3: TGTGCCAGCCTAGACAATCCGGGACTTCAGGGAAAACTGTTTTTT. Together with reference TRBV2 and TRBJ1-4, the CDR3 gives the full variable domain: EPEVTQTPSHQVTQMGQEVILRCVPISNHLYFYWYRQILGQKVEFLVSFYNNEISEKSEIFDDQFSVERPDGSNFTLKIRSTKLEDSAMYFCASLDNPGLQGKLFFGSGTQLSVL.

The V call is TRBV6-6, the J call TRBJ2-7; D call uncertain. CDR3 length: 14 amino acids. V lost 6 bases, J lost 2 bases, and 14 bases lay in between. Germline V gene sequence: CDR1 MNHNY, CDR2 SVGAGI (reference sequence). The CDR3 nucleotides are TGTGCCAGCAGCCACGGGCAGATTACCTACGAGCAGTACTTC. Its translation is CASSHGQITYEQYF.

The chain recombines TRBV4-1 with TRBJ2-2; D might be TRBD2 (5 bases). Germline assignment: CDR1 MGHRA and CDR2 YSYEKL. The CDR3 runs to 17 residues. With 4 bases removed from V and 0 bases from J, the gap between germline ends came to 15 bases. The CDR3 region is CASSRTRTDSNTGELFF. The CDR3 DNA sequence: TGCGCCAGCAGCCGAACTAGGACGGATTCGAACACCGGGGAGCTGTTTTTT.

CDR3 coding DNA: TGTGCCAGCAGGAAGCGGGAGGCCACGGGAGAGCAGTACTTC. It codes for CASRKREATGEQYF. The chain is built from TRBV6-5 and TRBJ2-7; TRBD2 agrees at 9 bases. Germline CDR1 reads MNHEY; CDR2 reads SVGAGI. The junction had 10 bases not matched to a gene; V was cut back by 6 bases and J by 7 bases. The CDR3 is made up of 14 amino acids.